The clone carrying this TCR beta chain was seen only once. What it binds is not known. A far larger clone is a single base away, which makes a read error likely. The CDR3 sequence is 11 residues long. Trimming removed 4 bases from V and 1 base from J, with 1 base in between. Germline loops: CDR1 SEHNR, CDR2 FQNEAQ (reference sequence). The sample is drawn from a study of beta chain features in type 1 diabetes. Study findings and constraints: It was among patients, rather than healthy donors, that naive, central memory and Treg TCRB repertoires appeared more similar.

The authors reverse transcribed all of the isolated RNA, so sequencing captured expressed TCRB transcripts. Samples of naive, central memory and regulatory T cells yielded a mean of about 3.5 million reads. Profiling relied on immunoSEQ multiplex PCR, and the TCRdb table lists in-frame clones only, not all of them. The sample holds about 200,000 clones, approximately 11% seen once. Post-sort purity exceeded 95% for all sorted populations. Sequenced: central memory CD4+ T cells from blood. The sequence derives from a man younger than 35 in good health. The chain has TRBV7-9 and TRBJ2-5; D not resolved. The CDR3 loop is CASSSQETQYF. DNA of the CDR3: TGTGCCAGCAGCTCCCAAGAGACCCAGTACTTC.